What follows describes a single T cell receptor beta chain. The method was immunoSEQ multiplex PCR; TCRdb's version includes in-frame clones alone and lacks a portion of them. This table has over 350,000 clones, approximately 95% appearing once. The sample comes from a study of shared T cell receptors in the human thymus. The germline CDR1 and CDR2 sequences are MGHDK and SYGVNS. The V gene lost 9 bases and the J gene lost 0 bases, with 9 bases spanning the gap. The CDR3 sequence is 14 residues long. The chain uses TRBV25-1 and TRBJ1-6; possibly TRBD1 for D (5 bases). The TCR originated in a human donor. Sequences were obtained from thymocytes. The CDR3 DNA sequence: TGTGCCAGTCACAGGAGCTCCTATAATTCACCCCTCCACTTT. It codes for CASHRSSYNSPLHF.